This is a list of T cell receptor beta chains from one sample in a study of T cells in localized non-small cell lung cancer. Clones were read by immunoSEQ multiplex PCR, and TCRdb kept only the in-frame ones, dropping some. The sample shows 75,000 to 95,000 clones, roughly 87% of them seen only once. Specimen: peripheral blood, collected before any cancer treatment. Source of these receptors: a man between 40 and 75 years old with stage I squamous cell lung carcinoma. Each CDR3 is given with its conserved first and last residue. D genes are given only for firm matches. For some rows the clone size is stated as once, few or many, or as a class when expanded; others skip it.

J | D | size | V | DNA | CDR3
TRBJ1-3 | . | . | TRBV5-6 | TGTGCCAGCAGCTTGTTACAGACCCACTCTGGAAACACCATATATTTT | CASSLLQTHSGNTIYF
TRBJ2-3 | TRBD2 | . | TRBV4-3 | TGCGCCAGCAGCCAAGATTTGGGCGGGGGGCGAGGGATTACAGATACGCAGTATTTT | CASSQDLGGGRGITDTQYF
TRBJ1-5 | . | few | TRBV2 | TGTGCCAGCAAGAGGGATAGCAATCAGCCCCAGCATTTT | CASKRDSNQPQHF
TRBJ2-3 | TRBD1 | . | TRBV19 | TGTGCCAGTAGTCCCCGGACAGGGCGCGCAGATACGCAGTATTTT | CASSPRTGRADTQYF
TRBJ2-3 | . | . | TRBV15 | TGTGCCACCAGCCGTCTCATTGGGTCAGATACGCAGTATTTT | CATSRLIGSDTQYF
TRBJ2-5 | . | . | TRBV28 | TGTGCCAGCAAGGGTACGGACTTCCAAGAGACCCAGTACTTC | CASKGTDFQETQYF
TRBJ2-2 | TRBD1 | . | TRBV5-1 | TGCGCCAGCAGCCCTGGACAGGTAGCCGGGGAGCTGTTTTTT | CASSPGQVAGELFF
TRBJ1-5 | TRBD1 | . | TRBV2 | TGTGCCAGCAGTGGACAGGGATCGGACGGGGAGCCCCAGCATTTT | CASSGQGSDGEPQHF
TRBJ1-4 | TRBD1 | . | TRBV28 | TGTGCCAGCTACAGGGGCTCAAGGGAAAAACTGTTTTTT | CASYRGSREKLFF
TRBJ1-2 | . | . | TRBV28 | TGTGCCAGCAGCCTCCCGGGTCGGACTCCGGGAGGGGGTGGCTACACCTTC | CASSLPGRTPGGGGYTF
TRBJ1-5 | . | . | TRBV5-8 | TGTGCCAGCAGCTCCTCCCTAACCCTTAGCAATCAGCCCCAGCATTTT | CASSSSLTLSNQPQHF
TRBJ1-2 | . | . | TRBV7-9 | TGTGCCAGCAGTCCATACAGGGACCACCCGACCTTC | CASSPYRDHPTF
TRBJ2-2 | . | . | TRBV7-9 | TGTGCCAGCAGCCCGGGGGCTAAACAGAACACCGGGGAGCTGTTTTTT | CASSPGAKQNTGELFF
TRBJ1-2 | . | once | TRBV5-6 | TGTGCCAGCAGCCCCTCCGTGGGGGGAAAGATCTACACCTTC | CASSPSVGGKIYTF
TRBJ1-3 | . | . | TRBV6-1 | TGTGCCAGCAGTGAAGCCGCCGGGATACCTGGAAACACCATATATTTT | CASSEAAGIPGNTIYF
TRBJ2-7 | . | . | TRBV6-6 | TGTGCCAGCAGTTTCCGGCAGACCACCTACGAGCAGTACTTC | CASSFRQTTYEQYF
TRBJ1-1 | TRBD1 | . | TRBV5-4 | TGTGCCAGCAGCCCACCGGGACAGACAAACACTGAAGCTTTCTTT | CASSPPGQTNTEAFF
TRBJ1-1 | . | . | TRBV6-6 | TGTGCCAGCAGTTACTCGGGGGTTAGGCTCGGGACTGAAGCTTTCTTT | CASSYSGVRLGTEAFF
TRBJ1-1 | . | . | TRBV7-9 | TGTGCCAGCAGCCCCCAGGGCCAGGTGAACACTGAAGCTTTCTTT | CASSPQGQVNTEAFF
TRBJ1-1 | . | few | TRBV5-5 | TGTGCCAGCGCTATGGACACTGAAGCTTTCTTT | CASAMDTEAFF
TRBJ2-3 | . | . | TRBV5-4 | TGTGCCAGCAGCTTAGATAGCACAGATACGCAGTATTTT | CASSLDSTDTQYF
TRBJ1-2 | . | . | TRBV5-4 | TGTGCCAGCTCCTCTGAGACCGGCCTCTATGGCTACACCTTC | CASSSETGLYGYTF
TRBJ2-5 | TRBD2 | . | TRBV30 | TGTGCCTGGAGTGAGCAGCGGGGGGGCTATGAGACCCAGTACTTC | CAWSEQRGGYETQYF
TRBJ2-3 | TRBD2 | . | TRBV5-1 | TGCGCCAGCAGCGCCCGGACTAGCGGGGGGCAAGATACGCAGTATTTT | CASSARTSGGQDTQYF
TRBJ1-5 | . | . | TRBV2 | TGTGCCAGCAGCAGGGGTGGGAATCAGCCCCAGCATTTT | CASSRGGNQPQHF
TRBJ1-3 | . | once | TRBV7-2 | TGTGCCAGCAGCTTAGAGGCGGCATCTGGAAACACCATATATTTT | CASSLEAASGNTIYF
TRBJ1-3 | . | . | TRBV5-1 | TGCGCCAGCAGCTTGGGAGATACTTCTGGAAACACCATATATTTT | CASSLGDTSGNTIYF
TRBJ1-1 | . | . | TRBV18 | TGTGCCAGCTCACTAACGACAGATGAAGCTTTCTTT | CASSLTTDEAFF
TRBJ1-2 | TRBD1 | . | TRBV11-2 | TGTGCCAGCAGCTCTCTACAGGGGGCTAACTATGGCTACACCTTC | CASSSLQGANYGYTF
TRBJ1-1 | TRBD1 | once | TRBV28 | TGTGCCAGTCGAGGCACAGGGGGGACTGAAGCTTTCTTT | CASRGTGGTEAFF
TRBJ1-6 | . | . | TRBV13 | TGTGCCAGCAGCTGGACACAGTCACCCCTCCACTTT | CASSWTQSPLHF
TRBJ2-2 | . | . | TRBV7-3 | TGTGCCAGCAGCTTACAGGGGCCGAACACCGGGGAGCTGTTTTTT | CASSLQGPNTGELFF
TRBJ1-1 | . | . | TRBV6-1 | TGTGCCAGCAGCGGGAATTGGGCAGTAGGCACTGAAGCTTTCTTT | CASSGNWAVGTEAFF
TRBJ2-2 | . | . | TRBV5-4 | TGTGCCAGCAGCTTGTCAATGGGACACCCCACCGGGGAGCTGTTTTTT | CASSLSMGHPTGELFF
TRBJ2-7 | . | . | TRBV18 | TGTGCCAGCTCACCGGCGGGACAGCTATACGAGCAGTACTTC | CASSPAGQLYEQYF
TRBJ1-1 | . | . | TRBV6-5 | TGTGCCAGCAGTCTGGTCAGGGCAACTGAAGCTTTCTTT | CASSLVRATEAFF
TRBJ1-3 | . | . | TRBV29-1 | TGCAGCGTTGCACTGACAGTTGGAAACACCATATATTTT | CSVALTVGNTIYF
TRBJ1-1 | . | . | TRBV9 | TGTGCCAGCAGGCCGGTTTTCTGGACCGAGAACACTGAAGCTTTCTTT | CASRPVFWTENTEAFF
TRBJ2-3 | . | . | TRBV5-6 | TGTGCCAGCAGCTTGACTAGCACAGATACGCAGTATTTT | CASSLTSTDTQYF
TRBJ1-3 | . | . | TRBV10-3 | TGTGCCACCCGGACCCGAGGAAATTCTGGAAACACCATATATTTT | CATRTRGNSGNTIYF
TRBJ2-1 | . | . | TRBV5-1 | TGCGCCAGCAGCTGGAGCGTGGACAATGAGCAGTTCTTC | CASSWSVDNEQFF
TRBJ2-2 | TRBD2 | once | TRBV13 | TGTGCCAGCAGTTCTCTCGGGACTAGCCGAACTACGTCCGCGAACACCGGGGAGCTGTTTTTT | CASSSLGTSRTTSANTGELFF
TRBJ2-2 | . | few | TRBV5-6 | TGTGCCAGCAGCACGGGACATATGAACACCGGGGAGCTGTTTTTT | CASSTGHMNTGELFF
TRBJ2-1 | TRBD1 | . | TRBV7-2 | TGTGCCAGCAGCCTCGGGACAGGGGGCCAAGGAAATGAGCAGTTCTTC | CASSLGTGGQGNEQFF
TRBJ2-7 | . | few | TRBV9 | TGTGCCAGCAGCCCGGAGCCCGGCTCCCTACGGGAGCAGTACTTC | CASSPEPGSLREQYF
TRBJ2-7 | . | . | TRBV9 | TGTGCCAGCAGCGTAGAGGGAACCCCCTACGAGCAGTACTTC | CASSVEGTPYEQYF
TRBJ2-3 | . | . | TRBV7-8 | TGTGCCAGCAGCTCCACAGATACGCAGTATTTT | CASSSTDTQYF
TRBJ2-1 | TRBD2 | . | TRBV11-2 | TGTGCCAGCAGCTTGGGACTAGCTTATGAGCAGTTCTTC | CASSLGLAYEQFF
TRBJ2-1 | TRBD1 | . | TRBV28 | TGTGCCAGCAGCCCGGGACAGAGCTCCTACAATGAGCAGTTCTTC | CASSPGQSSYNEQFF
TRBJ1-6 | TRBD1 | . | TRBV27 | TGTGCCAGCAGTTTGACAGGGGCTGCACCCCTCCACTTT | CASSLTGAAPLHF
TRBJ1-2 | . | . | TRBV5-1 | TGCGCCAGCAGCTTTCAGACAGCGCCTTCAAACTATGGCTACACCTTC | CASSFQTAPSNYGYTF